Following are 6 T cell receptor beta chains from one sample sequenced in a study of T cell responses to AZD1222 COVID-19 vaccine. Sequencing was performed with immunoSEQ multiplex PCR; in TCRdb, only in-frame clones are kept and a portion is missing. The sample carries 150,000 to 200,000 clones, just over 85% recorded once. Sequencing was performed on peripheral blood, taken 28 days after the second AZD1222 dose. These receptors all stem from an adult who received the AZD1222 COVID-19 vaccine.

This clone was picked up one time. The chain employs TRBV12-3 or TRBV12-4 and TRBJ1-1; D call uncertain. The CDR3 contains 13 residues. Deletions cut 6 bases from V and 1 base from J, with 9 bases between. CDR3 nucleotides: TGTGCCAGCAGCCCCAGACAGAACACTGAAGCTTTCTTT. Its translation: CASSPRQNTEAFF.

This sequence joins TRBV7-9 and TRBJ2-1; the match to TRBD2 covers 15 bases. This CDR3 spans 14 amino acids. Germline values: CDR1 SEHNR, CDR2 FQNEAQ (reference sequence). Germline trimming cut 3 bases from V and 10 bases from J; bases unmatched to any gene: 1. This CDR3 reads CASSFGTSGGEQFF. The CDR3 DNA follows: TGTGCCAGCAGCTTCGGGACTAGCGGGGGGGAGCAGTTCTTC. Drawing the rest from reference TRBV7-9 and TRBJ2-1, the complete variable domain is DTGVSQNPRHKITKRGQNVTFRCDPISEHNRLYWYRQTLGQGPEFLTYFQNEAQLEKSRLLSDRFSAERPKGSFSTLEIQRTEQGDSAMYLCASSFGTSGGEQFFGPGTRLTVL.

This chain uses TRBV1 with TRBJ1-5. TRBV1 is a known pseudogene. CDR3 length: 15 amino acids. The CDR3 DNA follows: TGCACCAGCAGCCAAGATCTTGGGGAGTTGCGGCCCCAGCATTTT. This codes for CTSSQDLGELRPQHF.

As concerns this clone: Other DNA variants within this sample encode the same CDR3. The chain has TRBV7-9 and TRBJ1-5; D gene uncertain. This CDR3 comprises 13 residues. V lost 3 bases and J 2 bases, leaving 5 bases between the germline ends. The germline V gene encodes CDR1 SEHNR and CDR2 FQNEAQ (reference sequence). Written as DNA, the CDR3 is TGTGCCAGCAGCTTGGATGGCAATCAGCCCCAGCATTTT. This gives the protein CASSLDGNQPQHF.

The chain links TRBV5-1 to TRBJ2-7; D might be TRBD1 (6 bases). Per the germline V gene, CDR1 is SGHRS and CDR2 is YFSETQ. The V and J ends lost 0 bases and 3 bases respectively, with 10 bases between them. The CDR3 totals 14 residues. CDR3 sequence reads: CASSLGQAYYEQYF. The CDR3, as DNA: TGCGCCAGCAGCTTGGGACAGGCTTACTACGAGCAGTACTTC. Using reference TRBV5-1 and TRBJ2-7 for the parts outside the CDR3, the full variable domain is KAGVTQTPRYLIKTRGQQVTLSCSPISGHRSVSWYQQTPGQGLQFLFEYFSETQRNKGNFPGRFSGRQFSNSRSEMNVSTLELGDSALYLCASSLGQAYYEQYFGPGTRLTVT.

The CDR3 bases are TGTGCCAGCAGTTCGACAGGGGAGGCTTTCTTT. Its protein product is CASSSTGEAFF. This chain uses TRBV2 with TRBJ1-1, with 8 bases fitting TRBD1. The CDR3 is 11 amino acids. Trimming removed 5 bases from V and 11 bases from J; junction bases left unmatched: 4. CDR1 is SNHLY and CDR2 is FYNNEI in the germline V gene.